The 26 T cell receptor beta chains reported below all come from one sample, sequenced in a study of shared clonotypes between healthy human individuals. Clones were sequenced by immunoSEQ multiplex PCR, and TCRdb holds only the in-frame ones, with some missing. The profile shows about 680,000 clones, 60% to 80% of them singletons. The source material was memory CD4+ T cells sorted from blood. Described subset: CD45RA-negative fraction. Receptor source: a woman in her thirties in good health.

The CDR3 DNA reads TGTGCCAGCAGTCCAGGTGTACGGCATGGCTACACCTTC. This gives the protein CASSPGVRHGYTF. The gene calls are TRBV28 and TRBJ1-2; D not certain. V gave up 5 bases and J gave up 6 bases, with 13 bases separating them. Germline CDR1 MDHEN, CDR2 SYDVKM. This CDR3 has 13 amino acids.

CDR3 coding DNA: TGTGCCAGCAGGACCGGGACTAGCGGGATAGGGCAGTACTTC. This sequence encodes CASRTGTSGIGQYF. The chain recombines TRBV2 with TRBJ2-5; 13 bases fit TRBD2. Trimming cost V 6 bases and J 11 bases; bases outside gene matches: 9. The germline CDR1 and CDR2 sequences are SNHLY and FYNNEI. The CDR3 is 14 amino acids.

The rearrangement joins TRBV18 to TRBJ1-1, with TRBD1 matching 8 bases. Germline V gene sequence: CDR1 KGHSH, CDR2 LQKENI. The CDR3 runs to 15 residues. Trimming removed 8 bases from V and 0 bases from J; junction bases left unmatched: 8. This CDR3 is CASNPGQDMNTEAFF. The CDR3 DNA is TGTGCCAGCAACCCGGGACAGGACATGAACACTGAAGCTTTCTTT. The full variable domain, its missing parts supplied by reference TRBV18 and TRBJ1-1, is NAGVMQNPRHLVRRRGQEARLRCSPMKGHSHVYWYRQLPEEGLKFMVYLQKENIIDESGMPKERFSAEFPKEGPSILRIQQVVRGDSAAYFCASNPGQDMNTEAFFGQGTRLTVV.

J is TRBJ1-5 and V is TRBV2; D perhaps matches TRBD1 (5 bases). Trimming shortened V by 9 bases and J by 4 bases, and 13 bases separated the two germline ends. Germline lookup yields CDR1 SNHLY and CDR2 FYNNEI. The CDR3 is 13 amino acids. CDR3 in amino acids: CASGETVNQPQHF. CDR3 in DNA: TGTGCCAGTGGGGAGACAGTTAATCAGCCCCAGCATTTT. Supplemented by reference TRBV2 and TRBJ1-5, the full variable domain reads EPEVTQTPSHQVTQMGQEVILRCVPISNHLYFYWYRQILGQKVEFLVSFYNNEISEKSEIFDDQFSVERPDGSNFTLKIRSTKLEDSAMYFCASGETVNQPQHFGDGTRLSIL.

This chain links TRBV5-4 with TRBJ2-3, with TRBD1 matching over 9 bases. V lost 1 base to trimming and J lost 0 bases; unmatched junction nucleotides: 6. The germline CDR1 and CDR2 sequences are SGHNT and YYREEE (reference sequence). The CDR3 runs 17 residues. Here the CDR3 DNA reads TGTGCCAGCAGCTTGACGGGACAGGGTTATAGCACAGATACGCAGTATTTT. Amino acid sequence: CASSLTGQGYSTDTQYF.

The chain employs TRBV5-5 and TRBJ1-1; TRBD1 matches at 11 bases. The length of the CDR3 is 17 residues. Germline CDR1 is SGHKS and CDR2 is YYEKEE (reference sequence). Trimming took 2 bases from V and 0 from J; bases not matched to a gene: 6. The CDR3, as DNA: TGTGCCAGCAGCTTAGAACCGGGACAGGGGGTGAACACTGAAGCTTTCTTT. It encodes CASSLEPGQGVNTEAFF.

In its sample, this clone was seen once. This chain links TRBV6-6 with TRBJ1-4; 8 bases match TRBD1. V lost 6 bases to trimming and J lost 8 bases; unmatched junction nucleotides: 8. The germline V gene has CDR1 MNHNY and CDR2 SVGAGI (reference sequence). The CDR3 runs to 14 residues. In DNA form, the CDR3 reads TGTGCCAGCAGCCGACAGGGGAGTAACGAAAAACTGTTTTTT. Its translation is CASSRQGSNEKLFF.

This clone was detected only once. The rearrangement joins TRBV27 to TRBJ2-7; TRBD2 might be the D (6 bases). The V end was cut by 4 bases, the J end by 0 bases, with 10 bases between. CDR1 is MNHEY, CDR2 SMNVEV, per germline (reference sequence). This CDR3 contains 14 residues. CDR3 nucleotides: TGTGCCAGCAGTTCACCTAGCGCCTCCTACGAGCAGTACTTC. Residues: CASSSPSASYEQYF.

This clone was observed at least ten times. The gene calls are TRBV5-4 and TRBJ2-7, with TRBD2 identical over 8 bases. This CDR3 comprises 18 residues. Per the germline V gene, CDR1 is SGHNT and CDR2 is YYREEE (reference sequence). J lost 1 base, V lost 5 bases, and 17 bases had no gene match. CDR3 nucleotide sequence: TGTGCCAGCAGTCCCGGGGGGGGCTTTTCTACGGTATCCTACGAGCAGTACTTC. Translated: CASSPGGGFSTVSYEQYF.

The chain is built from TRBV10-3 and TRBJ2-5; TRBD2 matches 9 bases. From germline, CDR1 is ENHRY and CDR2 SYGVKD. The CDR3 runs to 13 residues. The trim removed 8 bases at V and 5 bases at J, leaving 6 bases unmatched. The CDR3 bases are TGTGCCATCCAGCGGGGGGCCCTTGAGACCCAGTACTTC. As protein: CAIQRGALETQYF.

The CDR3 DNA follows: TGTGCCAGCAGCCGAGAACTAGCCACAGATACGCAGTATTTT. As protein: CASSRELATDTQYF. The genes are TRBV7-2 and TRBJ2-3; TRBD2 might be the D (6 bases). CDR3 size: 14 residues. Germline V gene lookup returns CDR1 SGHTA and CDR2 FQGNSA. V lost 5 bases to trimming and J lost 2 bases, with 11 bases between them.

The chain links TRBV27 to TRBJ2-1; 7 bases map to TRBD2. The CDR3 runs 16 residues. The germline V gene encodes CDR1 MNHEY and CDR2 SMNVEV (reference sequence). The V gene end was trimmed by 6 bases and the J gene end by 5 bases; junction bases not matched to a gene: 13. This CDR3 is CASSTNGATSHNEQFF. The CDR3, as DNA: TGTGCCAGCAGCACGAATGGAGCGACTAGCCACAATGAGCAGTTCTTC.

The V gene is TRBV11-2, the J gene TRBJ2-3; D not certain. The germline gives CDR1 SGHAT, CDR2 FQNNGV. The length of the CDR3 is 13 residues. Trimming removed 7 bases from V and 2 bases from J, with 10 bases in between. This CDR3 is CASKIHNTDTQYF. The CDR3 DNA follows: TGTGCCAGCAAAATACATAACACAGATACGCAGTATTTT.

This rearrangement joins TRBV7-9 to TRBJ2-7; 11 nucleotides align to TRBD1. Germline assignment: CDR1 SEHNR and CDR2 FQNEAQ (reference sequence). J lost 3 bases, V lost 0 bases, and 1 base had no gene match. There are 15 residues in the CDR3. CDR3 bases: TGTGCCAGCAGCTTAGCCGGGACAGGGGGCTACGAGCAGTACTTC. This codes for CASSLAGTGGYEQYF.

The rearrangement uses TRBV7-2 and TRBJ2-1; tentative D call: TRBD2 (5 bases). V was cut by 5 bases and J by 2 bases, with 10 bases left in between. The CDR3 totals 14 residues. Per the germline V gene, CDR1 is SGHTA and CDR2 is FQGNSA. The CDR3 loop reads CASSEDSTYNEQFF. The CDR3 DNA reads TGTGCCAGCAGCGAGGACTCGACCTACAATGAGCAGTTCTTC.

The chain joins TRBV2 to TRBJ2-6, with TRBD1 matching over 10 bases. V lost 6 bases to trimming and J lost 0 bases; unmatched junction nucleotides: 5. CDR3 length: 17 amino acids. The germline CDR1 and CDR2 sequences are SNHLY and FYNNEI. CDR3 nucleotide sequence: TGTGCCAGCAGGCAGGGACAGGGGCCCTCTGGGGCCAACGTCCTGACTTTC. It specifies CASRQGQGPSGANVLTF.

This chain uses TRBV5-1 with TRBJ2-1; 10 bases line up with TRBD2. Trimming at V came to 2 bases and at J to 1 base, leaving 6 bases not matched to a gene. This CDR3 comprises 17 residues. Germline CDR1 and CDR2: SGHRS and YFSETQ. For the CDR3, the DNA is TGCGCCAGCAGCTTCCAACTAGCGGGGATATCCTACAATGAGCAGTTCTTC. This encodes CASSFQLAGISYNEQFF. The full variable domain, its missing parts supplied by reference TRBV5-1 and TRBJ2-1, is KAGVTQTPRYLIKTRGQQVTLSCSPISGHRSVSWYQQTPGQGLQFLFEYFSETQRNKGNFPGRFSGRQFSNSRSEMNVSTLELGDSALYLCASSFQLAGISYNEQFFGPGTRLTVL.

The chain combines TRBV2 with TRBJ1-3; the D is unclear. The CDR3 is 15 amino acids. Trimming removed 1 base from V and 6 bases from J, with 13 bases in between. Germline V gene sequence: CDR1 SNHLY, CDR2 FYNNEI. For the CDR3, the DNA is TGTGCCAGCAGTGAAGGGGAACAGACCTTAAACACCATATATTTT. Translated: CASSEGEQTLNTIYF.

J is TRBJ2-1 and V is TRBV7-3; 8 positions agree with TRBD2. CDR1 is SGHTA and CDR2 is FQGTGA in the germline V gene. The CDR3 totals 17 residues. V shed 4 bases and J 0 bases; nucleotides not matched to a gene: 8. This chain's CDR3 is CASSSHLAGGSYNEQFF. The CDR3 region has the DNA TGTGCCAGCAGCTCGCATCTAGCGGGCGGCTCCTACAATGAGCAGTTCTTC.

The J gene is TRBJ2-1, the V gene TRBV18, with D possibly being TRBD2 (7 bases). V lost 0 bases to trimming and J lost 6 bases, with 12 bases between them. The CDR3 extends over 15 amino acids. Germline lookup yields CDR1 KGHSH and CDR2 LQKENI. DNA for the CDR3: TGTGCCAGCTCACCACCGCAGGGAGGGGGCAATGAGCAGTTCTTC. Translated: CASSPPQGGGNEQFF.

This clone has ten or more counts. A much larger clone differs by one base, so this may be a read error. This CDR3 is also generated by other DNA sequences in the sample. The chain carries TRBV15 and TRBJ1-4, with 7 bases fitting TRBD1. V was pared by 1 base and J by 4 bases, with 0 bases of the junction left unmatched. The CDR3 is 14 amino acids. Germline-derived CDR1 and CDR2 are LNHNV and YYDKDF (reference sequence). CDR3 loop: CATSRGQGNEKLFF. The CDR3 DNA reads as TGTGCCACCAGCAGAGGACAGGGTAATGAAAAACTGTTTTTT.

The gene calls are TRBV5-4 and TRBJ2-1; 7 bases agree with TRBD2. Germline CDR1 reads SGHNT; CDR2 reads YYREEE (reference sequence). J lost 3 bases, V lost 3 bases, and 12 bases had no gene match. The CDR3 is 17 residues long. CDR3 protein: CASSSRGERGYYNEQFF. The CDR3 nucleotides read TGTGCCAGCAGCTCCCGTGGGGAGCGGGGTTACTACAATGAGCAGTTCTTC.

V is TRBV4-2 and J is TRBJ2-3; possible D gene TRBD1, 6 bases. V dropped 0 bases and J dropped 4 bases, with 14 bases sitting between them. Germline CDR1 LGHNA, CDR2 YNFKEQ. CDR3 length equals 16 residues. The CDR3 loop is CASSQDPGVGSDTQYF. CDR3 nucleotide sequence: TGTGCCAGCAGCCAAGACCCAGGGGTGGGGTCAGATACGCAGTATTTT.

The chain uses TRBV19 and TRBJ2-5; 9 bases line up with TRBD2. The germline CDR1 and CDR2 sequences are LNHDA and SQIVND (reference sequence). V dropped 5 bases and J dropped 5; count of bases not matched to a gene: 15. The CDR3 runs 17 residues. The CDR3 DNA sequence: TGTGCCAGTAGTTCCCCTGAGACTAGCGGCAAAAGGGAGACCCAGTACTTC. Amino acids: CASSSPETSGKRETQYF. Looking up the rest from reference TRBV19 and TRBJ2-5 gives the full variable domain: DGGITQSPKYLFRKEGQNVTLSCEQNLNHDAMYWYRQDPGQGLRLIYYSQIVNDFQKGDIAEGYSVSREKKESFPLTVTSAQKNPTAFYLCASSSPETSGKRETQYFGPGTRLLVL.

V usage is TRBV30 and J usage is TRBJ1-1; a weak D match, TRBD1 (5 bases). Trimming pared 4 bases from V and 5 bases from J, leaving 11 bases between. CDR1 and CDR2 from the germline V gene are GTSNPN and SVGIG (reference sequence). The CDR3 extends over 12 amino acids. The CDR3 here is CAWNGGDTEAFF. DNA for the CDR3: TGTGCCTGGAATGGAGGGGATACTGAAGCTTTCTTT.

The rearrangement joins TRBV10-2 to TRBJ2-1, with D possibly called TRBD1 or TRBD2 (5 bases each). Trimming left V 5 bases short and J 2 bases short, with 10 bases between. Looked up from germline, CDR1 is WSHSY and CDR2 is SAAADI. The CDR3 has 14 amino acids. The CDR3 sequence: CASSRDQTYNEQFF. In nucleotides, the CDR3 is TGCGCCAGCAGTAGGGACCAAACCTACAATGAGCAGTTCTTC.